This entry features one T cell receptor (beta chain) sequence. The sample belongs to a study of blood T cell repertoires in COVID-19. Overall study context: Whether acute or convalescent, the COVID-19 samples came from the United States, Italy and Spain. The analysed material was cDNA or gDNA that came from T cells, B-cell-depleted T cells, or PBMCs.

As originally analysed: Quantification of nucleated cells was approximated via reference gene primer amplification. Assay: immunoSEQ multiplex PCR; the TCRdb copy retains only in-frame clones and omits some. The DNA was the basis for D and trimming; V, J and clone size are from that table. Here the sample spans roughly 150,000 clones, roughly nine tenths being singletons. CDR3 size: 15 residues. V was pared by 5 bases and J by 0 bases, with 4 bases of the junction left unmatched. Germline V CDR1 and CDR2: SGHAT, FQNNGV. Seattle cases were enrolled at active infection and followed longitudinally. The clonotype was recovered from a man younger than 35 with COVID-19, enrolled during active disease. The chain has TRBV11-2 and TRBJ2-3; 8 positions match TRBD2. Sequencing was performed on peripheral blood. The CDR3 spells CASSLSGDSTDTQYF. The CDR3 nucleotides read TGTGCCAGCAGCCTTAGCGGGGATAGCACAGATACGCAGTATTTT.